The 9 T cell receptor beta chains listed next were all sequenced from one sample in a study of chemoradiotherapy in HPV16-positive cancers. Sequenced by immunoSEQ multiplex PCR; TCRdb stores in-frame clones only, minus some. The sample yields about 12,000 clones, 89% seen once. Sequencing was performed on blood, taken from a patient who underwent chemoradiotherapy. The origin of the receptors is a human donor with HPV-associated anogenital cancer.

This sequence joins TRBV9 and TRBJ2-6; maybe TRBD1 (5 bases). The CDR3 sequence is 18 residues long. The germline CDR1 and CDR2 sequences are SGDLS and YYNGEE. Between the trimmed V and J ends, which lost 6 bases and 0 bases, there was a span of 19 bases. CDR3 DNA: TGTGCCAGCACCAAAACCCCAGGGATTCACTCTGGGGCCAACGTCCTGACTTTC. The encoded protein is CASTKTPGIHSGANVLTF.

J is TRBJ2-7 and V is TRBV28; TRBD2 aligns across 7 bases. V lost 2 bases and J lost 7; bases outside the gene matches: 11. The germline CDR1 and CDR2 sequences are MDHEN and SYDVKM. This CDR3 comprises 15 residues. Written as DNA, the CDR3 is TGTGCCAGCAGTTTAACGGGCCTAGCGGAGGGGGAGCAGTACTTC. Translation gives CASSLTGLAEGEQYF. The full variable domain, completed using reference TRBV28 and TRBJ2-7, is DVKVTQSSRYLVKRTGEKVFLECVQDMDHENMFWYRQDPGLGLRLIYFSYDVKMKEKGDIPEGYSVSREKKERFSLILESASTNQTSMYLCASSLTGLAEGEQYFGPGTRLTVT.

V usage is TRBV2 and J usage is TRBJ2-2, with 8 positions matching TRBD1. Germline lookup yields CDR1 SNHLY and CDR2 FYNNEI. Germline trimming cut 8 bases from V and 3 bases from J; bases unmatched to any gene: 5. The CDR3 is 14 residues long. CDR3 loop: CASGTDRDTGELFF. The CDR3 nucleotides read TGTGCCAGCGGGACGGACAGGGACACCGGGGAGCTGTTTTTT.

This chain connects TRBV5-4 to TRBJ1-3; D possibly corresponds to TRBD1 (5 bases). Germline lookup yields CDR1 SGHNT and CDR2 YYREEE (reference sequence). V lost 4 bases and J lost 3, with 14 bases in between. There are 15 residues in the CDR3. The CDR3 is CASSRDRTFGNTIYF. As DNA, the CDR3 is TGTGCCAGCAGCCGAGACAGAACTTTTGGAAACACCATATATTTT.

The V and J genes are TRBV18 and TRBJ1-1; D gene ambiguous. The CDR3 has 16 residues. V was shortened by 5 bases and J by 1 base, with 17 bases between the two germline ends. In germline, CDR1 is KGHSH, CDR2 LQKENI. The CDR3 reads CASSAMGGQENTEAFF. DNA of the CDR3: TGTGCCAGCTCAGCAATGGGAGGCCAGGAGAACACTGAAGCTTTCTTT.

CDR3 DNA: TGCGCCAGCAGCCAAGATCCCGGACAGGGTTACTATGGCTACACCTTC. It codes for CASSQDPGQGYYGYTF. V usage is TRBV4-3 and J usage is TRBJ1-2; TRBD1 aligns across 8 bases. Per germline, CDR1 LGHNA and CDR2 YSLEER. There are 16 residues in the CDR3. J lost 3 bases, V lost 0 bases, and 6 bases had no gene match.

This clone appeared once. The chain employs TRBV10-3 and TRBJ2-7; possible D gene TRBD1, 6 bases. Between the trimmed V and J ends, which lost 1 base and 3 bases, there was a span of 7 bases. Germline V CDR1 and CDR2: ENHRY, SYGVKD. The CDR3 consists of 13 residues. CDR3 coding DNA: TGTGCCATCAGTGAGTTGGACAGCTACGAGCAGTACTTC. It encodes CAISELDSYEQYF.

This clone has only one observation. V and J are TRBV4-3 and TRBJ1-2; 9 bases match TRBD1. With V trimmed by 4 bases and J by 8 bases, 11 bases remained unmatched. Germline lookup yields CDR1 LGHNA and CDR2 YSLEER. The CDR3 consists of 15 residues. In DNA, the CDR3 is TGCGCCAGCAGCCTCCGGACAGGGGCCTTTAGGGGCTACACCTTC. This translates into CASSLRTGAFRGYTF.

This sequence joins TRBV7-2 and TRBJ1-1, with TRBD1 matching 9 bases. The CDR3 sequence is 14 residues long. CDR1 and CDR2 from the germline V gene are SGHTA and FQGNSA. Trimming at V came to 3 bases and at J to 1 base, leaving 0 bases not matched to a gene. In nucleotides, the CDR3 is TGTGCCAGCAGCTTGGGACAGGGGAACACTGAAGCTTTCTTT. It is translated as CASSLGQGNTEAFF.